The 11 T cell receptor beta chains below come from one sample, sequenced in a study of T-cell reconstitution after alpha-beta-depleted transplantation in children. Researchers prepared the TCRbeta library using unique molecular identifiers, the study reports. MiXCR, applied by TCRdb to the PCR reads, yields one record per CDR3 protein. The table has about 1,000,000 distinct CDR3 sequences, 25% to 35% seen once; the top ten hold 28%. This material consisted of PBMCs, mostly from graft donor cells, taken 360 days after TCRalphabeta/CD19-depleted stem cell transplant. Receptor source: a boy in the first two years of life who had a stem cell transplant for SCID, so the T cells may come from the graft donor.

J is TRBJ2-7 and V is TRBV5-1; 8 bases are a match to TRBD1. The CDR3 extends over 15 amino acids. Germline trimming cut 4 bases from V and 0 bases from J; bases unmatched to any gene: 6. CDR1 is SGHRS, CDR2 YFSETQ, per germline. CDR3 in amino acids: CASSGTGRYSYEQYF. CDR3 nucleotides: TGCGCCAGCAGCGGGACAGGACGCTACTCCTACGAGCAGTACTTC.

The CDR3: CASSSSSGGAYDIQYF. In DNA, the CDR3 is TGTGCCAGCAGTTCTTCTAGCGGGGGGGCCTATGACATTCAGTACTTC. This chain joins TRBV12-3 or TRBV12-4 and TRBJ2-4, with TRBD2 identical over 12 bases. The CDR3 length is 16 residues. After removal of 4 bases from V and 8 bases from J, the junction contained 9 bases not matched to a gene.

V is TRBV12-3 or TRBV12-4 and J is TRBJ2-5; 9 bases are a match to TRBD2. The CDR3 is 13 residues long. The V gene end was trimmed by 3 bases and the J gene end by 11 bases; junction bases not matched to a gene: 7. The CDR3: CASSLGGLAGQYF. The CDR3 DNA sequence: TGTGCCAGCAGTTTGGGGGGACTAGCTGGGCAGTACTTC.

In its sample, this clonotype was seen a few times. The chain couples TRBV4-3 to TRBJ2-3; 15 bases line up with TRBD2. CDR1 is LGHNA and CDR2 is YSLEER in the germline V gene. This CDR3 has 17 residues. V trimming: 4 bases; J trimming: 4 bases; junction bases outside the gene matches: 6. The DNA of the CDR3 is TGCGCCAGCAGCCGGAGCGGGACTAGCGGGGGGTCAGATACGCAGTATTTT. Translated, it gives CASSRSGTSGGSDTQYF.

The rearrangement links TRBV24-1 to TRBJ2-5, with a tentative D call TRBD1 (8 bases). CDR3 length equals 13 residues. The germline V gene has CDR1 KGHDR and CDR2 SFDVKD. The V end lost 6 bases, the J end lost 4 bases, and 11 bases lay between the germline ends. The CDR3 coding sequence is TGTGCCACCAGTACAGGGGGGGCAGAGACCCAGTACTTC. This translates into CATSTGGAETQYF.

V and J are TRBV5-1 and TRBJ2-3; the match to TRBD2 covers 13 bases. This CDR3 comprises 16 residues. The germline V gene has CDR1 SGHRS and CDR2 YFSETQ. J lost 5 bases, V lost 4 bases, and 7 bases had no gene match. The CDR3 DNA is TGCGCCAGCAGCCCCACTAGCGGGGGGGCAGGAGATACGCAGTATTTT. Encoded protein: CASSPTSGGAGDTQYF.

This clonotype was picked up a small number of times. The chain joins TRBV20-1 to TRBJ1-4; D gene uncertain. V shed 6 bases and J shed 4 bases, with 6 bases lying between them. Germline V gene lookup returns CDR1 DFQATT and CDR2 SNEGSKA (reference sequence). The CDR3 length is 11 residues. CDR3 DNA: TGCAGTGCCGGCGTTAATGAAAAACTGTTTTTT. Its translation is CSAGVNEKLFF.

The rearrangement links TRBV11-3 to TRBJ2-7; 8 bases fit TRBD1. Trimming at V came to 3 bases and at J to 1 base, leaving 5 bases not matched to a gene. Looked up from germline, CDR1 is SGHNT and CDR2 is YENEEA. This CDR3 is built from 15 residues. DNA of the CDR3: TGTGCCAGCAGCTTTGACAGGGGTGGGTCCTACGAGCAGTACTTC. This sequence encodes CASSFDRGGSYEQYF. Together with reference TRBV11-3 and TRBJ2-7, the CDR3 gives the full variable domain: EAGVVQSPRYKIIEKKQPVAFWCNPISGHNTLYWYLQNLGQGPELLIRYENEEAVDDSQLPKDRFSAERLKGVDSTLKIQPAELGDSAVYLCASSFDRGGSYEQYFGPGTRLTVT.

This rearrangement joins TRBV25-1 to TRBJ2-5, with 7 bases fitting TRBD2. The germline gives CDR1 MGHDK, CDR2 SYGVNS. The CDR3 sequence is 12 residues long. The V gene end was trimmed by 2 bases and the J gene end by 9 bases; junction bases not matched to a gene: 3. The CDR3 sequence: CASSEGRESQYF. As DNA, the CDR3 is TGTGCCAGCAGTGAAGGGAGGGAATCCCAGTACTTC.

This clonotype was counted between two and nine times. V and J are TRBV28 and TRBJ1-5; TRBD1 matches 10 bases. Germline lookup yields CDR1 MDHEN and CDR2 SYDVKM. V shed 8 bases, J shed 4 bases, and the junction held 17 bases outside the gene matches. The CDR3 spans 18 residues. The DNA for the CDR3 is TGTGCCAGCGCAAACCTTCCGGGACAGGGGACTAGGAATCAGCCCCAGCATTTT. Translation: CASANLPGQGTRNQPQHF.

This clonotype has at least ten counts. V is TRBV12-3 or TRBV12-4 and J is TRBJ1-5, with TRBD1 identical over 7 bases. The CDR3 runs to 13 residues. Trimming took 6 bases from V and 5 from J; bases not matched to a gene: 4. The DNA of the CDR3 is TGTGCCAGCAGCTTAACAGGGGATCAGCCCCAGCATTTT. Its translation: CASSLTGDQPQHF.